The rows below give T cell receptor beta chains drawn from one sample of a study of blood T cell repertoires in COVID-19. Only in-frame clones appear in the TCRdb table, and some are missing; sequencing was by immunoSEQ multiplex PCR. The sample has roughly 150,000 clones, 84% seen once; the top ten hold roughly 2.5%. Material for sequencing was peripheral blood. The receptors were gathered from a woman older than 75 with COVID-19, enrolled during active disease. The CDR3 runs from the conserved cysteine through the conserved F or W. A D gene is named only where the DNA matches it firmly. Clone size is given for some rows only: seen once, a few or many times, or a class if the clone is expanded.

>-|TRBV2|TRBJ1-4|-
CASRRNEKLFF
TGTGCCAGCAGGAGAAATGAAAAACTGTTTTTT
>TRBD2|TRBV5-1|TRBJ2-3|-
CASRRLAAAEDTQYF
TGCGCCAGCAGGAGGCTAGCGGCGGCGGAAGATACGCAGTATTTT
>-|TRBV11-2|TRBJ1-5|-
CASSLSQDQPQHF
TGTGCCAGCAGCCTTAGTCAGGATCAGCCCCAGCATTTT
>-|TRBV2|TRBJ2-2|-
CASSQIRANTGELFF
TGTGCCAGCAGCCAAATCAGGGCGAACACCGGGGAGCTGTTTTTT
>-|TRBV6-5|TRBJ1-4|-
CASSPRGVLNEKLFF
TGTGCCAGCAGCCCCCGGGGGGTTCTCAATGAAAAACTGTTTTTT
>TRBD2|TRBV28|TRBJ2-7|-
CASTLGGLANGYEQYF
TGTGCCAGCACTCTAGGTGGACTAGCGAACGGGTACGAGCAGTACTTC
>-|TRBV7-2|TRBJ1-2|once
CASSLEILSPRGYTF
TGTGCCAGCAGCTTAGAGATCTTATCGCCTAGGGGCTACACCTTC
>TRBD1|TRBV6-6|TRBJ2-7|-
CASSYTGTGVEQYF
TGTGCCAGCAGTTACACCGGGACAGGGGTCGAGCAGTACTTC
>TRBD1|TRBV19|TRBJ1-5|-
CASSIGQGVRQPQHF
TGTGCCAGTAGTATAGGGCAGGGGGTGAGGCAGCCCCAGCATTTT
>-|TRBV7-3|TRBJ1-1|-
CASSLAVGTEAFF
TGTGCCAGCAGCCTCGCGGTGGGCACTGAAGCTTTCTTT
>TRBD1|TRBV5-1|TRBJ2-5|-
CASSLAGQGAGETQYF
TGCGCCAGCAGCTTGGCCGGACAGGGGGCAGGAGAGACCCAGTACTTC
>-|TRBV11-3|TRBJ2-1|-
CASSRGSEQFF
TGTGCCAGCAGCCGAGGAAGTGAGCAGTTCTTC
>-|TRBV5-1|TRBJ2-2|few
CASSLEQTNTGELFF
TGCGCCAGCAGCTTGGAACAGACGAACACCGGGGAGCTGTTTTTT
>TRBD1|TRBV30|TRBJ1-2|-
CAWRGMGQGYSYTF
TGTGCCTGGAGGGGAATGGGACAGGGCTACTCCTACACCTTC
>TRBD2|TRBV5-1|TRBJ2-1|-
CASSNTAGGIEQFF
TGCGCCAGCAGCAACACAGCGGGAGGGATTGAGCAGTTCTTC
>-|TRBV9|TRBJ2-4|-
CASSEQGNIQYF
TGTGCCAGCAGCGAACAGGGTAACATTCAGTACTTC
>-|TRBV5-8|TRBJ2-7|once
CASSLHRVRSYEQYF
TGTGCCAGCAGCTTGCACAGGGTGAGATCCTACGAGCAGTACTTC
>-|TRBV24-1|TRBJ2-1|-
CASGLENNEQFF
TGTGCCTCCGGACTGGAAAACAATGAGCAGTTCTTC
>TRBD1|TRBV7-9|TRBJ2-7|-
CASTRDSAYEQYF
TGTGCCAGCACCCGGGACAGTGCTTACGAGCAGTACTTC
>-|TRBV7-8|TRBJ1-6|-
CASLRGNGYNSPLHF
TGTGCCAGCTTGAGAGGGAATGGGTATAATTCACCCCTCCACTTT
>TRBD1|TRBV2|TRBJ2-7|-
CASSREGGYYTYEQYF
TGTGCCAGCAGTCGCGAAGGGGGCTACTATACCTACGAGCAGTACTTC
>TRBD1|TRBV10-3|TRBJ2-2|once
CAVDRGLTGELFF
TGTGCCGTGGACAGGGGGCTCACCGGGGAGCTGTTTTTT
>TRBD1|TRBV19|TRBJ2-7|-
CASSPGTGEGSSYEQYF
TGTGCCAGTAGTCCCGGGACAGGGGAGGGAAGCTCCTACGAGCAGTACTTC
>-|TRBV5-1|TRBJ1-1|-
CASSLSYRANTEAFF
TGCGCCAGCAGCCTGTCTTACAGGGCGAACACTGAAGCTTTCTTT
>TRBD2|TRBV24-1|TRBJ2-5|-
CATSDLSLAGGETQYF
TGTGCCACCAGTGATTTGTCACTAGCGGGAGGAGAGACCCAGTACTTC
>-|TRBV4-1|TRBJ2-1|-
CASSQALTTGSEQFF
TGCGCCAGCAGCCAAGCCCTAACAACAGGGTCTGAGCAGTTCTTC
>-|TRBV6-5|TRBJ2-1|-
CASSPRRFVYNEQFF
TGTGCCAGCAGCCCAAGGAGGTTTGTTTACAATGAGCAGTTCTTC
>-|TRBV5-5|TRBJ1-1|-
CASSLIITEAFF
TGTGCCAGCAGCTTAATAATCACTGAAGCTTTCTTT
>-|TRBV10-3|TRBJ2-1|-
CAISDPGVRSSYNEQFF
TGTGCCATCAGTGACCCAGGGGTAAGGAGCTCCTACAATGAGCAGTTCTTC
>TRBD2|TRBV11-2|TRBJ2-1|-
CASSSQTSGSADEQFF
TGTGCCAGCAGCTCCCAGACTAGCGGGAGCGCCGATGAGCAGTTCTTC
>-|TRBV9|TRBJ1-2|-
CASSPPGGFGGYTF
TGTGCCAGCAGCCCTCCGGGGGGCTTTGGTGGCTACACCTTC
>-|TRBV5-1|TRBJ2-3|-
CASSTGTSTDTQYF
TGCGCCAGCAGCACCGGGACTAGCACAGATACGCAGTATTTT
>-|TRBV7-9|TRBJ2-7|once
CASSDWAAGYEQYF
TGTGCCAGCTCAGATTGGGCCGCGGGCTACGAGCAGTACTTC
>-|TRBV19|TRBJ1-2|-
CASSESLNRVRRSYTF
TGTGCCAGTAGCGAATCCCTTAACAGGGTTCGTAGGAGCTACACCTTC
>TRBD2|TRBV19|TRBJ2-1|-
CASSRLAGDYNEQFF
TGTGCCAGTAGCAGACTAGCGGGGGACTACAATGAGCAGTTCTTC
>-|TRBV2|TRBJ1-4|-
CASARMGSPNEKLFF
TGTGCCAGCGCCAGAATGGGCTCGCCAAACGAAAAACTGTTTTTT
>-|TRBV6-6|TRBJ2-6|few
CASSPAWAGNLGSGANVLTF
TGTGCCAGCAGTCCGGCTTGGGCGGGAAATCTCGGCTCTGGGGCCAACGTCCTGACTTTC
>-|TRBV7-9|TRBJ1-2|-
CASSLYAVGYTF
TGTGCCAGCAGCTTATATGCGGTTGGCTACACCTTC
>TRBD1|TRBV6-5|TRBJ1-5|-
CASKGQALNQPQHF
TGTGCCAGCAAGGGACAGGCCCTGAATCAGCCCCAGCATTTT
>TRBD1|TRBV30|TRBJ1-6|once
CAWSEGQGYNSPLHF
TGTGCCTGGAGTGAAGGACAGGGATATAATTCACCCCTCCACTTT
>TRBD2|TRBV28|TRBJ2-7|-
CASAGGLHAEQYF
TGTGCCAGCGCGGGGGGGTTGCACGCCGAGCAGTACTTC
>-|TRBV5-8|TRBJ2-7|-
CASSLGVQDEQYF
TGTGCCAGCAGCTTGGGTGTCCAGGACGAGCAGTACTTC
>TRBD1|TRBV11-2|TRBJ2-7|-
CASSKSTGKVYEQYF
TGTGCCAGCAGCAAATCGACAGGGAAGGTCTACGAGCAGTACTTC
>-|TRBV5-8|TRBJ1-1|-
CASSLIEGGAFF
TGTGCCAGCAGCTTGATAGAGGGAGGAGCTTTCTTT
>-|TRBV18|TRBJ2-3|-
CASSPLDSSDTQYF
TGTGCCAGCTCACCCCTGGATAGCTCAGATACGCAGTATTTT
>TRBD1|TRBV15|TRBJ1-5|-
CATSRKTGGGNQPQHF
TGTGCCACCAGCAGAAAAACAGGGGGAGGAAATCAGCCCCAGCATTTT
>-|TRBV21-1|TRBJ2-7|-
CASSKGSGQGSHYEQYF
TGTGCCAGCAGCAAGGGGTCAGGACAAGGGTCCCACTACGAGCAGTACTTC
>TRBD2|TRBV6-6|TRBJ2-4|-
CASSPGLAGGFF
TGTGCCAGCAGTCCCGGACTAGCGGGAGGGTTCTTC
>-|TRBV28|TRBJ1-1|-
CASSWWGSEKYEAFF
TGTGCCAGCAGTTGGTGGGGCTCGGAAAAGTATGAAGCTTTCTTT
>-|TRBV2|TRBJ2-7|-
CASSGLGSYEQYF
TGTGCCAGCAGTGGATTGGGGAGCTACGAGCAGTACTTC
>TRBD2|TRBV2|TRBJ2-5|-
CASRRLAGAAIQETQYF
TGTGCCAGCAGGAGACTAGCGGGGGCCGCGATCCAAGAGACCCAGTACTTC
>-|TRBV7-9|TRBJ2-1|once
CASGRAASDEQFF
TGTGCCAGCGGTAGAGCTGCCTCGGATGAGCAGTTCTTC
>-|TRBV5-4|TRBJ1-1|once
CASSQDINTEAFF
TGTGCCAGCAGCCAGGACATTAACACTGAAGCTTTCTTT
>TRBD1|TRBV27|TRBJ1-6|-
CASSLVAGGYNSPLHF
TGTGCCAGCAGTTTAGTGGCAGGGGGCTATAATTCACCCCTCCACTTT
>-|TRBV5-8|TRBJ1-4|-
CASSLGRVDEKLFF
TGTGCCAGCAGCTTGGGCAGGGTGGATGAAAAACTGTTTTTT
>TRBD1|TRBV7-2|TRBJ2-1|-
CASSARDRSSYNEQFF
TGTGCCAGCAGCGCTCGGGACAGGAGCTCCTACAATGAGCAGTTCTTC
>-|TRBV7-6|TRBJ2-2|-
CASSLFPPTGTKNTGELFF
TGTGCCAGCAGCTTATTCCCTCCGACCGGGACAAAAAACACCGGGGAGCTGTTTTTT
>TRBD2|TRBV11-2|TRBJ2-2|-
CASTRTSGILGELFF
TGTGCCAGCACACGGACTAGCGGGATTCTCGGGGAGCTGTTTTTT